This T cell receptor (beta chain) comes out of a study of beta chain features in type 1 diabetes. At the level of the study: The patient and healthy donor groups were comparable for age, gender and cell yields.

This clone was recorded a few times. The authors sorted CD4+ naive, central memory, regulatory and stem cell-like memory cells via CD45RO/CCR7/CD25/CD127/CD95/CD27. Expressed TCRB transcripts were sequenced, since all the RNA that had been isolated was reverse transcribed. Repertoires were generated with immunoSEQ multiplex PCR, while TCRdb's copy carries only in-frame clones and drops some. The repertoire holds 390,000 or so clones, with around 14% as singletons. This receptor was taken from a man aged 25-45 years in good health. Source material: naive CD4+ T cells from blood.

The CDR3 DNA sequence: TGTGCCAGCAGCTTATCCGTGGGACGGAATCAGCCCCAGCATTTT. It encodes CASSLSVGRNQPQHF. V gene TRBV7-2 combines with J gene TRBJ1-5, with D maybe TRBD1 (5 bases). Germline V gives CDR1 SGHTA, CDR2 FQGNSA. V was shortened by 2 bases and J by 4 bases, with 12 bases between the two germline ends. This CDR3 has 15 amino acids.